Below, one TCR beta chain is given with its context. The antigen is undetermined. The data belong to a study of cytomegalovirus exposure and HLA in healthy donors. The CDR3 contains 15 residues. V dropped 5 bases and J dropped 5 bases, with 19 bases sitting between them. Germline V CDR1 and CDR2: SEHNR, FQNEAQ (reference sequence). With 60 Vbeta and 13 Jbeta primers, the PCR was carried out. Method: immunoSEQ multiplex PCR; TCRdb's copy keeps in-frame clones and lacks some. The ten top clones account for 6% to 6.5%, within a sample of around 40,000 clones. The study's findings and limits: Equally common other TCR beta chains were less clonally expanded than HLA-associated ones, a later analysis found.

What was sequenced was PBMCs. This TCR was sampled from a man aged 25-45 years in good health and CMV-seronegative. The rearrangement links TRBV7-9 to TRBJ2-7; D is possibly TRBD1 (6 bases). CDR3 nucleotide sequence: TGTGCCAGCAGCCAACCCGGGACAAAGGGTGACGAGCAGTACTTC. Translation gives CASSQPGTKGDEQYF. Full variable domain (rest looked up from reference TRBV7-9 and TRBJ2-7): DTGVSQNPRHKITKRGQNVTFRCDPISEHNRLYWYRQTLGQGPEFLTYFQNEAQLEKSRLLSDRFSAERPKGSFSTLEIQRTEQGDSAMYLCASSQPGTKGDEQYFGPGTRLTVT.